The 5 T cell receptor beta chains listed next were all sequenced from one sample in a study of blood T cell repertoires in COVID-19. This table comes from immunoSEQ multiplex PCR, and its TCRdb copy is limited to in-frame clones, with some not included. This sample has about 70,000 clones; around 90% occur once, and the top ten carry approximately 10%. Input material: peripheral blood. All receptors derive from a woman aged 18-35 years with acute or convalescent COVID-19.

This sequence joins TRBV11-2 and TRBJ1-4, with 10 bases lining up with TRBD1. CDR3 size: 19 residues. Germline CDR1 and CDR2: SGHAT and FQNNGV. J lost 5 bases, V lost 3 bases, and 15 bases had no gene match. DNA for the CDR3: TGTGCCAGCAGCTTTCGACCGGGACAGGGGCCAGCGGGGAATGAAAAACTGTTTTTT. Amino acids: CASSFRPGQGPAGNEKLFF. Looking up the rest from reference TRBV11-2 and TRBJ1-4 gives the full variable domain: EAGVAQSPRYKIIEKRQSVAFWCNPISGHATLYWYQQILGQGPKLLIQFQNNGVVDDSQLPKDRFSAERLKGVDSTLKIQPAKLEDSAVYLCASSFRPGQGPAGNEKLFFGSGTQLSVL.

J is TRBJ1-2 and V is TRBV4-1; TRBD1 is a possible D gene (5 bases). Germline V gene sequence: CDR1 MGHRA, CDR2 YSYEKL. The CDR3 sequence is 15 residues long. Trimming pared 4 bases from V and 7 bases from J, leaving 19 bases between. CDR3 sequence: CASSPTAPGPLGYTF. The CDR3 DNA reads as TGCGCCAGCAGCCCGACGGCGCCAGGGCCTCTTGGCTACACCTTC.

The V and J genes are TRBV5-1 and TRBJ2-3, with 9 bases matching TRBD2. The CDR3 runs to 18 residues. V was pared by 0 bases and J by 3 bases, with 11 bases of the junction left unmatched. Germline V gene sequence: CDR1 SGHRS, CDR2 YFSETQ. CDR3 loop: CASSLGRIAGAPTDTQYF. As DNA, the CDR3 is TGCGCCAGCAGCTTGGGGCGAATAGCGGGGGCGCCAACAGATACGCAGTATTTT.

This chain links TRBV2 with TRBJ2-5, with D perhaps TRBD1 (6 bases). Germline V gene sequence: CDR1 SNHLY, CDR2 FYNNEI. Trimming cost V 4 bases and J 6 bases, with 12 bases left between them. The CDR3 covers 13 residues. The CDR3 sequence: CASSVQGAQTQYF. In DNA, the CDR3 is TGTGCCAGCAGTGTACAGGGTGCGCAGACCCAGTACTTC.

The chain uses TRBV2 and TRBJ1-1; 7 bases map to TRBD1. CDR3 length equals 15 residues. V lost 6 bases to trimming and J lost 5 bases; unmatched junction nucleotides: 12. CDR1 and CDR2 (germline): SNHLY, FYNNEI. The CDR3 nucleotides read TGTGCCAGCAGATACAGGACAGGAATAAGAACTGAAGCTTTCTTT. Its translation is CASRYRTGIRTEAFF.